These T cell receptor beta chains were read from a single sample in a study of blood T cell repertoires in COVID-19. Some clones are missing from TCRdb's copy, which holds only in-frame ones; the method was immunoSEQ multiplex PCR. Of approximately 110,000 clones listed, over 75% are singletons. Sequenced input: peripheral blood. Every receptor here comes from a man aged 50 or older with acute or convalescent COVID-19. Both conserved end residues are part of each CDR3. A D gene is named only where the DNA matches it firmly. Clone size is shown for a subset of rows, as once, few, many or a class of expanded clone.

-	TRBV30	-	TRBJ1-2	TGTGCCTGGAGTGCTACTAGGACTGGCGGCTACACCTTC	CAWSATRTGGYTF
-	TRBV29-1	TRBD1	TRBJ2-1	TGCAGCGTTCGGACAGGGGTAGGGCCGAGCTACAATGAGCAGTTCTTC	CSVRTGVGPSYNEQFF
-	TRBV11-2	-	TRBJ2-7	TGTGCCAGCAGCTTAGTTCAGGGTGTGGGCTACGAGCAGTACTTC	CASSLVQGVGYEQYF
few	TRBV18	TRBD1	TRBJ1-5	TGTGCCAGCTCGGCAGGGGGGCGTCAGCCCCAGCATTTT	CASSAGGRQPQHF
-	TRBV24-1	-	TRBJ1-5	TGTGCCACCAGTCCCGGGGGGGATAGCAATCAGCCCCAGCATTTT	CATSPGGDSNQPQHF
-	TRBV28	TRBD1	TRBJ1-4	TGTGCCAGCAGCGTCCCGGGACAGGGGAATGAAAAACTGTTTTTT	CASSVPGQGNEKLFF
-	TRBV7-9	-	TRBJ2-3	TGTGCCAGCACTTTAGCGACAGAACAATATTTT	CASTLATEQYF
-	TRBV6-6	-	TRBJ1-2	TGTGCCAGCAGGGTACGGACAGCGGTTTTTGGCTACACCTTC	CASRVRTAVFGYTF
-	TRBV29-1	-	TRBJ1-5	TGCAGCGTTAGTCAGGCCCTCAATCAGCCCCAGCATTTT	CSVSQALNQPQHF
once	TRBV12-3/TRBV12-4	TRBD2	TRBJ2-5	TGTGCCAGCAGTTTGGCCGGGAGGGAGACCCAGTACTTC	CASSLAGRETQYF
-	TRBV19	-	TRBJ2-7	TGTGCCAGTAGCCCAACAGGGGGAGGGTACGAGCAGTACTTC	CASSPTGGGYEQYF
-	TRBV3-1/TRBV3-2	TRBD2	TRBJ2-1	TGTGCCAGCAGCCCATACAGCGGGGGCCAAAATGAGCAGTTCTTC	CASSPYSGGQNEQFF
few	TRBV15	-	TRBJ2-2	TGTGCCACTACCAAAGAGGCCACCACCGGGGAGCTGTTTTTT	CATTKEATTGELFF
-	TRBV10-1	TRBD1	TRBJ1-5	TGCGCCAGCAGTCCGACAGGGTACCAGCCCCAGCATTTT	CASSPTGYQPQHF
-	TRBV11-2	TRBD1	TRBJ2-5	TGTGCCAGCAGCCCCCTCGACAGGGGAAAGACCCAGTACTTC	CASSPLDRGKTQYF
-	TRBV30	TRBD2	TRBJ2-3	TGTGCCTGGAGTGTATTCCCGGGAGGTTCAGATACGCAGTATTTT	CAWSVFPGGSDTQYF